Listed here are 20 T cell receptor beta chains from one sample, sequenced in a study of T cell responses to AZD1222 COVID-19 vaccine. Profiled with immunoSEQ multiplex PCR; TCRdb holds only in-frame clones, not every one. The sample lists some 140,000 clones, roughly 90% occurring once. The sequencing used peripheral blood, collected on day 0 of AZD1222 vaccination. These receptors all stem from an adult in good health.

The chain employs TRBV15 and TRBJ1-2, with D possibly matching TRBD1 (5 bases). This CDR3 is 14 amino acids long. V was cut by 4 bases and J by 4 bases, with 13 bases left in between. The V gene's germline CDR1 is LNHNV and CDR2 YYDKDF (reference sequence). Written as DNA, the CDR3 is TGTGCCACCAGCAAAGGGGACGCATCCTATGGCTACACCTTC. This encodes CATSKGDASYGYTF.

The DNA of the CDR3 is TGTGCCAGCAGTCTCATGGGGGGAACCAACGAGCAGTACTTC. It encodes CASSLMGGTNEQYF. This chain uses TRBV25-1 with TRBJ2-7, with D possibly being TRBD2 (6 bases). CDR3 length: 14 residues. CDR1 is MGHDK and CDR2 is SYGVNS in the germline V gene. V was shortened by 5 bases and J by 5 bases, with 16 bases between the two germline ends.

J is TRBJ1-2 and V is TRBV19; D not certain. V lost 3 bases, J lost 4 bases, and 18 bases lay in between. The germline V gene has CDR1 LNHDA and CDR2 SQIVND (reference sequence). This CDR3 region has 16 residues. CDR3 in amino acids: CASSIEPRNGFYGYTF. CDR3 DNA sequence: TGTGCCAGTAGTATCGAGCCTCGGAACGGATTCTATGGCTACACCTTC. Variable domain in full (rest from reference TRBV19 and TRBJ1-2): DGGITQSPKYLFRKEGQNVTLSCEQNLNHDAMYWYRQDPGQGLRLIYYSQIVNDFQKGDIAEGYSVSREKKESFPLTVTSAQKNPTAFYLCASSIEPRNGFYGYTFGSGTRLTVV.

The chain links TRBV18 to TRBJ2-1; 8 nucleotides match TRBD2. Germline V CDR1 and CDR2: KGHSH, LQKENI. This CDR3 has 16 amino acids. The V and J ends lost 2 bases and 3 bases, in that order; junction bases with no gene match: 6. The CDR3 DNA sequence: TGTGCCAGCTCACCATCCGGCGGGGGGATCTACAATGAGCAGTTCTTC. It specifies CASSPSGGGIYNEQFF.

This rearrangement joins TRBV5-4 to TRBJ2-3, with D perhaps assigned TRBD1 or TRBD2 (5 bases each). CDR3 length: 18 amino acids. V was clipped by 2 bases and J by 0 bases, with 19 bases between them. Germline V lookup: CDR1 SGHNT, CDR2 YYREEE (reference sequence). CDR3 nucleotides: TGTGCCAGCAGCTTAGGACCCCCCGGGGCCCACAGCACAGATACGCAGTATTTT. Translated, it gives CASSLGPPGAHSTDTQYF.

The chain is built from TRBV9 and TRBJ2-3, with D unclear. In germline, CDR1 is SGDLS, CDR2 YYNGEE. This CDR3 is built from 12 residues. V dropped 3 bases and J dropped 0 bases, with 2 bases sitting between them. The CDR3 DNA reads TGTGCCAGCAGCGCCAGCACAGATACGCAGTATTTT. It yields the protein CASSASTDTQYF.

This chain connects TRBV7-2 to TRBJ1-1; 7 bases agree with TRBD1. Germline values: CDR1 SGHTA, CDR2 FQGNSA. V was clipped by 6 bases and J by 14 bases; unmatched bases: 15. The CDR3 runs to 13 residues. The CDR3 DNA is TGTGCCAGCAGAATGGGGCAGGGGGACGTACGCTTCTTT. Its protein is CASRMGQGDVRFF.

This chain joins TRBV19 and TRBJ2-1, with D possibly being TRBD2 (6 bases). The germline gives CDR1 LNHDA, CDR2 SQIVND (reference sequence). The CDR3 runs 16 residues. V was pared by 2 bases and J by 0 bases, with 11 bases between. The CDR3 is CASSIIGSSSYNEQFF. The CDR3, as DNA: TGTGCCAGTAGTATAATCGGGAGTTCCTCCTACAATGAGCAGTTCTTC.

This chain connects TRBV19 to TRBJ2-2; a possible D gene is TRBD2 (6 bases). This CDR3 contains 15 residues. Germline V gene data show CDR1 as LNHDA and CDR2 as SQIVND (reference sequence). V lost 1 base and J 5 bases, leaving 11 bases between the germline ends. The CDR3 loop is CASSIGLVGTGELFF. The CDR3 coding sequence is TGTGCCAGTAGTATAGGACTAGTTGGTACCGGGGAGCTGTTTTTT.

This sequence joins TRBV11-3 and TRBJ2-2; D is unclear. CDR1 SGHNT and CDR2 YENEEA come from the germline V gene. Trimming left V 0 bases short and J 6 bases short, with 11 bases between. The CDR3 totals 15 residues. The CDR3: CASSLDLTTPGELFF. The CDR3 DNA sequence: TGTGCCAGCAGCTTAGATCTCACAACCCCCGGGGAGCTGTTTTTT.

The chain recombines TRBV5-4 with TRBJ2-3; D gene unclear. The V end was cut by 3 bases, the J end by 1 base, with 12 bases between. The germline V gene encodes CDR1 SGHNT and CDR2 YYREEE (reference sequence). The CDR3 has 15 amino acids. CDR3 nucleotides: TGTGCCAGCAGCTCCGTCTCGGAGCGCACAGATACGCAGTATTTT. Encoded protein: CASSSVSERTDTQYF.

The rearrangement joins TRBV5-1 to TRBJ1-2; no clear D. Germline-derived CDR1 and CDR2 are SGHRS and YFSETQ. CDR3 size: 13 residues. V lost 2 bases and J lost 4, with 9 bases in between. CDR3 amino acids: CASSFMGGYGYTF. DNA of the CDR3: TGCGCCAGCAGCTTCATGGGCGGCTATGGCTACACCTTC.

The rearrangement joins TRBV3-1 (or the pseudogene TRBV3-2) to TRBJ2-2; maybe TRBD1 (5 bases). The CDR3 consists of 15 residues. The V end was cut by 1 base, the J end by 0 bases, with 6 bases between. Germline CDR1 reads LGHDT; CDR2 reads YNNKEL (reference sequence). The CDR3 here is CASSQVGANTGELFF. DNA of the CDR3: TGTGCCAGCAGCCAAGTAGGGGCGAACACCGGGGAGCTGTTTTTT.

The chain joins TRBV13 to TRBJ1-1; D is perhaps TRBD1 (5 bases). The CDR3 extends over 15 amino acids. Germline CDR1 and CDR2: PRHDT and FYEKMQ (reference sequence). Trimming took off 5 bases at V and 0 bases at J, with 13 bases between the two ends. CDR3 nucleotides: TGTGCCAGCAGCCCTTCAGCGGGGGTGAACACTGAAGCTTTCTTT. Encoded protein: CASSPSAGVNTEAFF. The variable domain in full, completed from reference TRBV13 and TRBJ1-1, reads AAGVIQSPRHLIKEKRETATLKCYPIPRHDTVYWYQQGPGQDPQFLISFYEKMQSDKGSIPDRFSAQQFSDYHSELNMSSLELGDSALYFCASSPSAGVNTEAFFGQGTRLTVV.

The chain carries TRBV28 and TRBJ2-1, with TRBD2 matching over 9 bases. Trimming took 4 bases from V and 4 from J; bases not matched to a gene: 17. Germline V CDR1 and CDR2: MDHEN, SYDVKM. CDR3 length equals 19 residues. This chain's CDR3 is CASSYRGTSVAGAYNEQFF. In DNA, the CDR3 is TGTGCCAGCAGTTATAGGGGAACCTCCGTAGCGGGGGCATACAATGAGCAGTTCTTC. Drawing the rest from reference TRBV28 and TRBJ2-1, the complete variable domain is DVKVTQSSRYLVKRTGEKVFLECVQDMDHENMFWYRQDPGLGLRLIYFSYDVKMKEKGDIPEGYSVSREKKERFSLILESASTNQTSMYLCASSYRGTSVAGAYNEQFFGPGTRLTVL.

The CDR3 loop is CASSNDRVGGNTIYF. The CDR3 bases are TGTGCCAGCAGCAACGACAGGGTAGGAGGAAACACCATATATTTT. The J gene is TRBJ1-3, the V gene TRBV5-5; 7 bases match TRBD1. CDR1 and CDR2 (germline): SGHKS, YYEKEE (reference sequence). With V trimmed by 4 bases and J by 4 bases, 8 bases remained unmatched. This CDR3 has 15 amino acids.

The chain joins TRBV5-4 to TRBJ2-1; TRBD2 matches 9 bases. From germline, CDR1 is SGHNT and CDR2 YYREEE (reference sequence). V lost 2 bases, J lost 6 bases, and 6 bases stayed unmatched. The CDR3 covers 15 residues. The CDR3 protein is CASSFGTSTINEQFF. The CDR3 bases are TGTGCCAGCAGCTTTGGGACTAGCACCATCAATGAGCAGTTCTTC.

V and J are TRBV5-5 and TRBJ1-1; D is uncertain. The CDR3 spans 12 residues. Germline-derived CDR1 and CDR2 are SGHKS and YYEKEE (reference sequence). The ends were cut back, 0 bases at V and 7 bases at J, with 7 bases in the middle. The chain's CDR3 is CASSLALGEAFF. The CDR3 bases are TGTGCCAGCAGCTTGGCCTTGGGTGAAGCTTTCTTT.

J is TRBJ1-6 and V is TRBV24-1; the D is unclear. CDR1 is KGHDR and CDR2 is SFDVKD in the germline V gene. V lost 4 bases, J lost 1 base, and 4 bases lay in between. The CDR3 extends over 14 amino acids. CDR3 nucleotide sequence: TGTGCCACCAGTGAGGGGTCCTATAATTCACCCCTCCACTTT. Translating it yields CATSEGSYNSPLHF.

The genes are TRBV4-2 and TRBJ1-6, with D unresolved. This CDR3 comprises 13 residues. In germline, CDR1 is LGHNA, CDR2 YNFKEQ. Between the trimmed V and J ends, which lost 1 base and 14 bases, there was a span of 12 bases. The CDR3 DNA reads as TGTGCCAGCAGCCAAGGCGAAGGTTTAACCCTCCACTTT. Its protein product is CASSQGEGLTLHF.